This TCR beta chain stems from a study of blood T cell repertoires in COVID-19. Study at large: The samples span acute and convalescent COVID-19 from the United States, Italy and Spain. Sample material is recorded as cDNA or gDNA derived from T cells, B-cell-depleted T cells, or PBMCs.

Per the study methods: Cell counts per sample came from amplifying reference gene primers. This table comes from immunoSEQ multiplex PCR, and its TCRdb copy is limited to in-frame clones, with some not included. Clonal size and the V and J genes are those of that table, whereas D and trimming came from the DNA. The profile shows around 130,000 clones, about four fifths of them singletons. Sequenced sample: peripheral blood. The sequence was obtained from an older woman with acute or convalescent COVID-19.

Here the CDR3 DNA reads TGCGCCAGCAGCCAAGATCCGGGGGTGAACACTGAAGCTTTCTTT. This translates into CASSQDPGVNTEAFF. The V and J genes are TRBV4-1 and TRBJ1-1, with TRBD1 as a possible D gene (5 bases). Germline CDR1 and CDR2: MGHRA and YSYEKL. The CDR3 is 15 residues long. The V gene lost 0 bases and the J gene lost 0 bases, with 8 bases spanning the gap.